Below, one TCR beta chain is given with its context. Its antigen is not known. The data originate from a study of shared clonotypes between healthy human individuals. For each subset, genomic DNA was distributed in equal portions over several immunoSEQ plates. Sequencing used immunoSEQ multiplex PCR; TCRdb keeps in-frame clones, though not all of them. The data hold 2 million to 2.5 million clones, with 85% to 95% observed a single time. V shed 5 bases, J shed 5 bases, and the junction held 5 bases outside the gene matches. This CDR3 has 15 residues. The germline V gene has CDR1 SGHTA and CDR2 FQGNSA. Whole-study findings and limits: Despite large depth, sorted-subset datasets appeared incompletely sequenced. On the whole, naive subsets had larger estimated richness than memory subsets had. In contrast to clonotypes shared by all four donors, non-shared clonotypes had lower generation probabilities.

The receptor comes from a man aged 18 to 35 in good health. Some clones in this sample may be carry-over from other donors' samples. Sequenced material: naive CD4+ T cells from PBMCs. Subset of the sample: CD45RA+ positively selected. V and J are TRBV7-2 and TRBJ2-1; 11 positions match TRBD2. This chain's CDR3 is CASSPGTSGNNEQFF. The DNA for the CDR3 is TGTGCCAGCAGCCCCGGGACTAGCGGCAACAATGAGCAGTTCTTC.